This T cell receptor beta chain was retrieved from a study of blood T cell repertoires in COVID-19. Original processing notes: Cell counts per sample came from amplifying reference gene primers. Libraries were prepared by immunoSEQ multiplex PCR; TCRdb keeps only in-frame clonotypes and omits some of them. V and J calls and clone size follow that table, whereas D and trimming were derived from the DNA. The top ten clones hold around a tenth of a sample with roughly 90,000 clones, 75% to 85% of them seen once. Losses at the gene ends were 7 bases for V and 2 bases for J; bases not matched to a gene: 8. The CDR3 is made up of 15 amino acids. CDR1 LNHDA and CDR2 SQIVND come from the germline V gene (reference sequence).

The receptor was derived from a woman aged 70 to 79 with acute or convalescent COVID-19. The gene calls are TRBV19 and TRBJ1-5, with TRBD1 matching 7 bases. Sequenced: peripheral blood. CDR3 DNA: TGTGCCAGTACCAGACAGGGCGAGGGCAATCAGCCCCAGCATTTT. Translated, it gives CASTRQGEGNQPQHF.